This record concerns one T cell receptor (beta chain) sequence. The data are from a study of human T cells and chemical hapten exposure. TCRdb used MiXCR to reprocess the RACE reads, holding one entry per CDR3 protein. The sample holds around 130,000 distinct CDR3 sequences, approximately 9.5% seen once. As for time point: healthy volunteer bleed at 2 weeks. Extraction of total RNA was performed on unfractionated whole blood. This CDR3 has 16 residues. The V and J ends lost 5 bases and 3 bases, in that order; junction bases with no gene match: 10. Germline lookup yields CDR1 SGHTA and CDR2 FQGNSA. V gene TRBV7-2 combines with J gene TRBJ2-3; 8 nucleotides line up with TRBD1. Sequencing was done on a sample of whole blood. This sequence originates from a male donor in good health. Some clones in this sample may be carry-over from other donors' samples. The CDR3 region is CASSTPRGLGTDTQYF. The CDR3 nucleotides read TGTGCCAGCAGCACCCCCAGGGGGCTCGGGACAGATACGCAGTATTTT.